This T cell receptor (beta chain) was found in a study of T cell responses to AZD1222 COVID-19 vaccine. The CDR3 totals 15 residues. Germline V gives CDR1 MNHNS, CDR2 SASEGT. Trimming cost V 6 bases and J 2 bases; bases outside gene matches: 7. Points from the study as a whole: Clonal diversity may have been underestimated, and the donors were mostly white British, with more females than males. Two doses of AZD1222 preceded a rise in Spike-specific TCR breadth and depth. Per reports, nearly half of all spike-specific TCRs target regions that are unmutated in variants.

A word on this clone: Its antigen is still unknown.

Some clones are missing from TCRdb's copy, which holds only in-frame ones; the method was immunoSEQ multiplex PCR. The table records roughly 170,000 clones, 88% of them present only once. This TCR came from an adult in good health. The sample consisted of peripheral blood, taken on day 0 of AZD1222 vaccination. This chain uses TRBV6-1 with TRBJ2-4; 7 bases line up with TRBD2. The CDR3, as DNA: TGTGCCAGCAGACCAGGGAGGGGAACCAAAAACATTCAGTACTTC. Its protein is CASRPGRGTKNIQYF.